What follows are 18 T cell receptor beta chains derived from one specimen sequenced in a study of technical replicates of blood from a few donors. Clones were read by immunoSEQ multiplex PCR, and TCRdb kept only the in-frame ones, dropping some. The repertoire consists of some 87,000 clones, with around 96% occurring once and the leading ten covering approximately 0.32%. Sequenced: T cells isolated from PBMCs. The receptors stem from a human donor in good health.

The chain links TRBV5-1 to TRBJ2-1, with D unresolved. CDR3 length equals 16 residues. Germline V gives CDR1 SGHRS, CDR2 YFSETQ. Trimming removed 0 bases at V and 2 bases at J, with 12 bases between. CDR3 sequence: CASSLGHRGTYNEQFF. The DNA for the CDR3 is TGCGCCAGCAGCTTGGGGCATCGCGGAACCTACAATGAGCAGTTCTTC.

The V call is TRBV7-9, the J call TRBJ1-2; maybe TRBD1 (5 bases). This CDR3 region has 13 residues. V was shortened by 9 bases and J by 2 bases, with 13 bases between the two germline ends. Looked up from germline, CDR1 is SEHNR and CDR2 is FQNEAQ (reference sequence). Written as DNA, the CDR3 is TGTGCCAGTATGGGACTCCCGAACTATGGCTACACCTTC. Amino acids: CASMGLPNYGYTF. Full variable domain (missing parts from reference TRBV7-9 and TRBJ1-2): DTGVSQNPRHKITKRGQNVTFRCDPISEHNRLYWYRQTLGQGPEFLTYFQNEAQLEKSRLLSDRFSAERPKGSFSTLEIQRTEQGDSAMYLCASMGLPNYGYTFGSGTRLTVV.

CDR3 loop: CASSVGFIGGQPQHF. The CDR3 DNA sequence: TGTGCCAGCAGCGTGGGTTTTATAGGGGGTCAGCCCCAGCATTTT. The chain recombines TRBV9 with TRBJ1-5; TRBD1 is a possible D gene (6 bases). CDR3 length equals 15 residues. The ends were cut back, 2 bases at V and 6 bases at J, with 15 bases in the middle. In germline, CDR1 is SGDLS, CDR2 YYNGEE.

V is TRBV27 and J is TRBJ1-1; a weak D match, TRBD1 (6 bases). Germline-derived CDR1 and CDR2 are MNHEY and SMNVEV (reference sequence). V lost 0 bases to trimming and J lost 4 bases, with 9 bases between them. This CDR3 region has 14 residues. CDR3 coding DNA: TGTGCCAGCAGTTTATCTCGCAGGGGCACTGAAGCTTTCTTT. This gives the protein CASSLSRRGTEAFF.

This chain joins TRBV5-1 and TRBJ2-7; 8 bases align to TRBD2. Unmatched junction bases numbered 4, after V lost 0 bases and J lost 5 bases. From germline, CDR1 is SGHRS and CDR2 YFSETQ. CDR3 size: 14 residues. DNA of the CDR3: TGCGCCAGCAGCTTGGGAGCGGGAGCGAACGAGCAGTACTTC. Translation: CASSLGAGANEQYF.

The CDR3 sequence: CASSVGQRYTDTQYF. The CDR3 bases are TGTGCCAGCAGCGTAGGGCAGCGATACACAGATACGCAGTATTTT. V is TRBV9 and J is TRBJ2-3; the D is unclear. CDR3 length: 15 residues. V lost 0 bases, J lost 2 bases, and 10 bases lay in between. CDR1 is SGDLS and CDR2 is YYNGEE in the germline V gene.

The V call is TRBV5-1, the J call TRBJ2-1; D unresolved. From germline, CDR1 is SGHRS and CDR2 YFSETQ. Trimming stripped 0 bases from V and 0 bases from J, with 7 bases between. The CDR3 extends over 15 amino acids. As DNA, the CDR3 is TGCGCCAGCAGCTTGGTCACGAGCTCCTACAATGAGCAGTTCTTC. Translation: CASSLVTSSYNEQFF.

The sample holds one count of this clone. V usage is TRBV6-6 and J usage is TRBJ2-6; 7 bases fit TRBD1. The CDR3 sequence is 15 residues long. V gave up 4 bases and J gave up 4 bases; unmatched junction bases: 4. Germline CDR1 reads MNHNY; CDR2 reads SVGAGI (reference sequence). CDR3 sequence reads: CASSLTGTGANVLTF. CDR3 nucleotides: TGTGCCAGCAGTTTGACAGGGACCGGGGCCAACGTCCTGACTTTC.

The chain combines TRBV30 with TRBJ2-1; a possible D gene is TRBD1 (6 bases). This CDR3 is 12 amino acids long. V was pared by 0 bases and J by 8 bases, with 8 bases between. Germline lookup yields CDR1 GTSNPN and CDR2 SVGIG (reference sequence). The CDR3 protein is CAWSVQGDEQFF. DNA of the CDR3: TGTGCCTGGAGTGTACAGGGCGATGAGCAGTTCTTC.

The rearrangement uses TRBV15 and TRBJ2-7; 10 bases are a match to TRBD1. The CDR3 contains 14 residues. After removal of 4 bases from V and 4 bases from J, the junction contained 4 bases not matched to a gene. Germline V CDR1 and CDR2: LNHNV, YYDKDF (reference sequence). CDR3 in DNA: TGTGCCACCAGCAAGGGACAGGGGTTATACGAGCAGTACTTC. The encoded protein is CATSKGQGLYEQYF. Complete variable domain (other parts from reference TRBV15 and TRBJ2-7): DAMVIQNPRYQVTQFGKPVTLSCSQTLNHNVMYWYQQKSSQAPKLLFHYYDKDFNNEADTPDNFQSRRPNTSFCFLDIRSPGLGDTAMYLCATSKGQGLYEQYFGPGTRLTVT.

This chain uses TRBV11-2 with TRBJ2-2; possibly TRBD1 for D (6 bases). V shed 5 bases and J shed 7 bases, with 11 bases lying between them. This CDR3 is built from 13 residues. CDR1 is SGHAT, CDR2 FQNNGV, per germline. The CDR3 is CASSGGPGGELFF. The CDR3 bases are TGTGCCAGCAGCGGGGGCCCCGGCGGGGAGCTGTTTTTT.

V and J are TRBV2 and TRBJ1-5; 9 positions match TRBD1. Germline trimming cut 6 bases from V and 7 bases from J; bases unmatched to any gene: 7. Per germline, CDR1 SNHLY and CDR2 FYNNEI. CDR3 length: 14 residues. The CDR3 spells CASRAGTGWQPQHF. In DNA, the CDR3 is TGTGCCAGCAGGGCCGGGACAGGGTGGCAGCCCCAGCATTTT.

As regards this clone: Germline and junction disagree at one end, which may indicate a read error. The rearrangement joins TRBV5-1 to TRBJ2-5; 7 nucleotides match TRBD1. Germline V lookup: CDR1 SGHRS, CDR2 YFSETQ. The CDR3 totals 12 residues. CDR3 nucleotide sequence: TGCGCCAGCGGGACAGTTCAAGAGTCCCAGTACTTC. It codes for CASGTVQESQYF. Looking up the rest from reference TRBV5-1 and TRBJ2-5 gives the full variable domain: KAGVTQTPRYLIKTRGQQVTLSCSPISGHRSVSWYQQTPGQGLQFLFEYFSETQRNKGNFPGRFSGRQFSNSRSEMNVSTLELGDSALYLCASGTVQESQYFGPGTRLLVL.

The chain uses TRBV28 and TRBJ2-7; 7 bases map to TRBD2. Germline CDR1 reads MDHEN; CDR2 reads SYDVKM. This CDR3 is built from 13 residues. Trimming removed 8 bases from V and 5 bases from J; junction bases left unmatched: 9. The CDR3, as DNA: TGTGCCAGCGCGGGACTACCCTTGGACGAGCAGTACTTC. Translated: CASAGLPLDEQYF.

The chain couples TRBV4-2 to TRBJ1-2; TRBD1 aligns across 7 bases. CDR3 length: 15 amino acids. Trimming at V came to 0 bases and at J to 3 bases, leaving 4 bases not matched to a gene. CDR1 and CDR2 from the germline V gene are LGHNA and YNFKEQ. The CDR3 region is CASSQDLDRDYGYTF. In DNA, the CDR3 is TGTGCCAGCAGCCAAGATCTCGACAGGGACTATGGCTACACCTTC.

The chain carries TRBV4-2 and TRBJ2-3; D unresolved. The CDR3 spans 12 residues. CDR1 is LGHNA and CDR2 is YNFKEQ in the germline V gene. V was trimmed by 3 bases and J by 4 bases, leaving 5 bases between them. CDR3 nucleotide sequence: TGTGCCAGCAGCCAGACTGCAGATACGCAGTATTTT. Its protein is CASSQTADTQYF.

V is TRBV6-1 and J is TRBJ2-7; 11 bases fit TRBD1. The CDR3 runs 14 residues. Germline CDR1 MNHNS, CDR2 SASEGT. Losses at the gene ends were 8 bases for V and 7 bases for J; bases not matched to a gene: 10. CDR3 in DNA: TGTGCCAGCTCCTGGGACAGGGGGTTAGGAGAGCAGTACTTC. Translating it yields CASSWDRGLGEQYF.

The chain joins TRBV19 to TRBJ2-3, with 7 bases identical to TRBD2. After removal of 5 bases from V and 9 bases from J, the junction contained 5 bases not matched to a gene. Germline V gene lookup returns CDR1 LNHDA and CDR2 SQIVND (reference sequence). The length of the CDR3 is 12 residues. The CDR3 here is CASSLTSQTQYF. Here the CDR3 DNA reads TGTGCCAGTAGTTTGACTAGCCAGACGCAGTATTTT. The whole variable domain, remainder taken from reference TRBV19 and TRBJ2-3, is DGGITQSPKYLFRKEGQNVTLSCEQNLNHDAMYWYRQDPGQGLRLIYYSQIVNDFQKGDIAEGYSVSREKKESFPLTVTSAQKNPTAFYLCASSLTSQTQYFGPGTRLTVL.